These 20 T cell receptor beta chains were sequenced from one sample in a study of CD8 T cells in Susac syndrome. Random hexamers were used to reverse transcribe the RNA input (about 0.5 to 1 ug). TCRdb used MiXCR to reprocess the immunoSEQ multiplex PCR reads, holding one entry per CDR3 protein. In the table there are 90,000 to 150,000 distinct CDR3 sequences, approximately 94% of which are singletons. The material sequenced was CD4+ T cells from PBMCs. These receptors all stem from a human donor in good health.

The chain recombines TRBV3-1 with TRBJ2-2; D is uncertain. The CDR3 runs to 15 residues. Per the germline V gene, CDR1 is LGHDT and CDR2 is YNNKEL (reference sequence). V was pared by 4 bases and J by 4 bases, with 13 bases between. The CDR3 sequence: CASSRSLTATGELFF. As DNA, the CDR3 is TGTGCCAGCAGCCGGTCTCTGACGGCCACCGGGGAGCTGTTTTTT.

The rearrangement joins TRBV12-5 to TRBJ2-5; a possible D gene is TRBD2 (6 bases). CDR3 length: 13 residues. Trimming took off 7 bases at V and 4 bases at J, with 13 bases between the two ends. CDR1 LGHNT and CDR2 FRNRAP come from the germline V gene. The CDR3, as DNA: TGTGCTAGTGTTCGGGAGAACGGAGAGACCCAGTACTTC. Translated, it gives CASVRENGETQYF.

This clonotype was found once. The chain joins TRBV29-1 to TRBJ1-1; D uncertain. The V gene's germline CDR1 is SQVTM and CDR2 ANQGSEA. Trimming shortened V by 2 bases and J by 3 bases, and 13 bases separated the two germline ends. This CDR3 is 14 amino acids long. Here the CDR3 DNA reads TGCAGCGTTGAATTACGGGTAAGGGACACTGAAGCTTTCTTT. Translating gives CSVELRVRDTEAFF.

This clonotype was counted once. V gene TRBV25-1 combines with J gene TRBJ2-7, with unresolved D. This CDR3 has 13 amino acids. Germline CDR1 reads MGHDK; CDR2 reads SYGVNS. Deletions cut 6 bases from V and 0 bases from J, with 9 bases between. The CDR3 is CASRAPASYEQYF. CDR3 nucleotides: TGTGCCAGCAGAGCGCCCGCCTCCTACGAGCAGTACTTC.

The rearrangement joins TRBV2 to TRBJ2-1; 12 bases align to TRBD1. Trimming removed 6 bases from V and 12 bases from J; junction bases left unmatched: 12. The CDR3 runs 15 residues. Looked up from germline, CDR1 is SNHLY and CDR2 is FYNNEI. The CDR3 DNA reads as TGTGCCAGCAGCGCTGGGACAGGGGGCGAAGGGGGGCAGTTCTTC. It encodes CASSAGTGGEGGQFF.

The chain links TRBV28 to TRBJ2-7, with D unclear. The V end lost 3 bases, the J end lost 0 bases, and 12 bases lay between the germline ends. The CDR3 runs 15 residues. The germline V gene encodes CDR1 MDHEN and CDR2 SYDVKM. The CDR3 spells CASSFLGPFSYEQYF. CDR3 nucleotides: TGTGCCAGCAGTTTCCTAGGCCCATTCTCCTACGAGCAGTACTTC.

The chain has TRBV7-2 and TRBJ2-7, with 7 bases fitting TRBD1. With V trimmed by 5 bases and J by 1 base, 8 bases remained unmatched. The germline V gene has CDR1 SGHTA and CDR2 FQGNSA. The CDR3 is 15 residues long. CDR3 protein: CASSPWTGMSYEQYF. As DNA, the CDR3 is TGTGCCAGCAGCCCCTGGACAGGCATGTCCTACGAGCAGTACTTC.

The chain uses TRBV29-1 and TRBJ2-3; 10 nucleotides line up with TRBD2. The CDR3 spans 15 residues. Trimming cost V 6 bases and J 6 bases; bases outside gene matches: 12. Germline V lookup: CDR1 SQVTM, CDR2 ANQGSEA. This CDR3 is CSVNRLAGVGDTQYF. As DNA, the CDR3 is TGCAGCGTCAACCGGCTAGCGGGAGTCGGGGATACGCAGTATTTT.

The CDR3 here is CSARDLKAEQYF. CDR3 bases: TGCAGTGCTAGAGATCTTAAAGCGGAGCAGTACTTC. This chain joins TRBV20-1 and TRBJ2-7, with D uncertain. The CDR3 consists of 12 residues. The ends were cut back, 0 bases at V and 7 bases at J, with 10 bases in the middle. Germline CDR1 and CDR2: DFQATT and SNEGSKA (reference sequence).

This clonotype showed up just a few times. This chain links TRBV24-1 with TRBJ2-3; D gene unclear. This CDR3 spans 12 amino acids. The germline V gene has CDR1 KGHDR and CDR2 SFDVKD. Trimming left V 6 bases short and J 6 bases short, with 9 bases between. The chain's CDR3 is CATSITTDTQYF. The DNA for the CDR3 is TGTGCCACCAGTATAACGACGGATACGCAGTATTTT.

The chain employs TRBV12-3 or TRBV12-4 and TRBJ1-2; D uncertain. The CDR3 has 13 amino acids. V was trimmed by 3 bases and J by 2 bases, leaving 7 bases between them. This CDR3 reads CASSLHGNYGYTF. The CDR3 DNA reads TGTGCCAGCAGTTTGCACGGAAACTATGGCTACACCTTC.

The V call is TRBV20-1, the J call TRBJ1-5, with D perhaps TRBD1 (6 bases). The CDR3 is 15 amino acids. Germline CDR1 is DFQATT and CDR2 is SNEGSKA (reference sequence). Deletions cut 4 bases from V and 3 bases from J, with 16 bases between. The CDR3 bases are TGCAGTGCTACGACGCTCCGGGACACCAATCAGCCCCAGCATTTT. Its translation: CSATTLRDTNQPQHF.

The rearrangement uses TRBV14 and TRBJ2-5; D may be TRBD1 or TRBD2 (5 bases each). CDR1 and CDR2 (germline): SGHDN, FVKESK. The CDR3 consists of 13 residues. V was trimmed by 4 bases and J by 4 bases, leaving 10 bases between them. CDR3 sequence (DNA): TGTGCCAGCAGCCGGCTGGGACGAGAGACCCAGTACTTC. Residues: CASSRLGRETQYF.

This chain links TRBV24-1 with TRBJ1-4; D is unresolved. Germline V CDR1 and CDR2: KGHDR, SFDVKD. V dropped 5 bases and J dropped 5 bases, with 8 bases sitting between them. The CDR3 spans 13 residues. CDR3 DNA: TGTGCCACCAGTGGAGAAGGGAATGAAAAACTGTTTTTT. Amino acid sequence: CATSGEGNEKLFF.

This chain connects TRBV7-9 to TRBJ2-5; possible D gene TRBD2, 6 bases. Germline CDR1 reads SEHNR; CDR2 reads FQNEAQ (reference sequence). Trimming cost V 1 base and J 3 bases, with 6 bases left between them. CDR3 length equals 13 residues. The CDR3 sequence is CASSLGEEETQYF. The CDR3 DNA is TGTGCCAGCAGCTTAGGGGAGGAAGAGACCCAGTACTTC.

The rearrangement joins TRBV28 to TRBJ1-1, with D possibly being TRBD1 (6 bases). V was pared by 7 bases and J by 1 base, with 10 bases between. Germline CDR1 reads MDHEN; CDR2 reads SYDVKM. The CDR3 length is 13 residues. This chain's CDR3 is CASTSGQNTEAFF. The CDR3 nucleotides read TGTGCCAGCACCTCGGGACAGAACACTGAAGCTTTCTTT.

The chain is built from TRBV7-3 and TRBJ2-3; 7 bases agree with TRBD2. Trimming took 1 base from V and 5 from J; bases not matched to a gene: 9. This CDR3 has 16 residues. Germline CDR1 SGHTA, CDR2 FQGTGA. CDR3 in amino acids: CASSLIGGRGVDTQYF. CDR3 nucleotides: TGTGCCAGCAGCTTAATCGGCGGGAGAGGGGTAGATACGCAGTATTTT.

Only one count was recorded for this clonotype. The chain recombines TRBV7-2 with TRBJ2-7; D remains unclear. The CDR3 contains 11 residues. The germline CDR1 and CDR2 sequences are SGHTA and FQGNSA. Trimming took off 6 bases at V and 6 bases at J, with 9 bases between the two ends. The CDR3 bases are TGTGCCAGCAGGTCATCGATCGAGCAGTACTTC. As protein: CASRSSIEQYF.

This clonotype was picked up one time. The gene calls are TRBV27 and TRBJ2-3; 8 positions match TRBD1. The CDR3 spans 16 residues. V lost 5 bases, J lost 1 base, and 8 bases stayed unmatched. Germline assignment: CDR1 MNHEY and CDR2 SMNVEV (reference sequence). The DNA of the CDR3 is TGTGCCAGCAGTCTAAACCCGGGACAGGGCACAGATACGCAGTATTTT. Amino acids: CASSLNPGQGTDTQYF.

This sequence joins TRBV29-1 and TRBJ2-3; the D is unclear. The germline V gene has CDR1 SQVTM and CDR2 ANQGSEA. The CDR3 extends over 12 amino acids. V was cut by 4 bases and J by 2 bases, with 7 bases left in between. The CDR3 DNA is TGCAGCGTTGTCCAGAACACAGATACGCAGTATTTT. This gives the protein CSVVQNTDTQYF.